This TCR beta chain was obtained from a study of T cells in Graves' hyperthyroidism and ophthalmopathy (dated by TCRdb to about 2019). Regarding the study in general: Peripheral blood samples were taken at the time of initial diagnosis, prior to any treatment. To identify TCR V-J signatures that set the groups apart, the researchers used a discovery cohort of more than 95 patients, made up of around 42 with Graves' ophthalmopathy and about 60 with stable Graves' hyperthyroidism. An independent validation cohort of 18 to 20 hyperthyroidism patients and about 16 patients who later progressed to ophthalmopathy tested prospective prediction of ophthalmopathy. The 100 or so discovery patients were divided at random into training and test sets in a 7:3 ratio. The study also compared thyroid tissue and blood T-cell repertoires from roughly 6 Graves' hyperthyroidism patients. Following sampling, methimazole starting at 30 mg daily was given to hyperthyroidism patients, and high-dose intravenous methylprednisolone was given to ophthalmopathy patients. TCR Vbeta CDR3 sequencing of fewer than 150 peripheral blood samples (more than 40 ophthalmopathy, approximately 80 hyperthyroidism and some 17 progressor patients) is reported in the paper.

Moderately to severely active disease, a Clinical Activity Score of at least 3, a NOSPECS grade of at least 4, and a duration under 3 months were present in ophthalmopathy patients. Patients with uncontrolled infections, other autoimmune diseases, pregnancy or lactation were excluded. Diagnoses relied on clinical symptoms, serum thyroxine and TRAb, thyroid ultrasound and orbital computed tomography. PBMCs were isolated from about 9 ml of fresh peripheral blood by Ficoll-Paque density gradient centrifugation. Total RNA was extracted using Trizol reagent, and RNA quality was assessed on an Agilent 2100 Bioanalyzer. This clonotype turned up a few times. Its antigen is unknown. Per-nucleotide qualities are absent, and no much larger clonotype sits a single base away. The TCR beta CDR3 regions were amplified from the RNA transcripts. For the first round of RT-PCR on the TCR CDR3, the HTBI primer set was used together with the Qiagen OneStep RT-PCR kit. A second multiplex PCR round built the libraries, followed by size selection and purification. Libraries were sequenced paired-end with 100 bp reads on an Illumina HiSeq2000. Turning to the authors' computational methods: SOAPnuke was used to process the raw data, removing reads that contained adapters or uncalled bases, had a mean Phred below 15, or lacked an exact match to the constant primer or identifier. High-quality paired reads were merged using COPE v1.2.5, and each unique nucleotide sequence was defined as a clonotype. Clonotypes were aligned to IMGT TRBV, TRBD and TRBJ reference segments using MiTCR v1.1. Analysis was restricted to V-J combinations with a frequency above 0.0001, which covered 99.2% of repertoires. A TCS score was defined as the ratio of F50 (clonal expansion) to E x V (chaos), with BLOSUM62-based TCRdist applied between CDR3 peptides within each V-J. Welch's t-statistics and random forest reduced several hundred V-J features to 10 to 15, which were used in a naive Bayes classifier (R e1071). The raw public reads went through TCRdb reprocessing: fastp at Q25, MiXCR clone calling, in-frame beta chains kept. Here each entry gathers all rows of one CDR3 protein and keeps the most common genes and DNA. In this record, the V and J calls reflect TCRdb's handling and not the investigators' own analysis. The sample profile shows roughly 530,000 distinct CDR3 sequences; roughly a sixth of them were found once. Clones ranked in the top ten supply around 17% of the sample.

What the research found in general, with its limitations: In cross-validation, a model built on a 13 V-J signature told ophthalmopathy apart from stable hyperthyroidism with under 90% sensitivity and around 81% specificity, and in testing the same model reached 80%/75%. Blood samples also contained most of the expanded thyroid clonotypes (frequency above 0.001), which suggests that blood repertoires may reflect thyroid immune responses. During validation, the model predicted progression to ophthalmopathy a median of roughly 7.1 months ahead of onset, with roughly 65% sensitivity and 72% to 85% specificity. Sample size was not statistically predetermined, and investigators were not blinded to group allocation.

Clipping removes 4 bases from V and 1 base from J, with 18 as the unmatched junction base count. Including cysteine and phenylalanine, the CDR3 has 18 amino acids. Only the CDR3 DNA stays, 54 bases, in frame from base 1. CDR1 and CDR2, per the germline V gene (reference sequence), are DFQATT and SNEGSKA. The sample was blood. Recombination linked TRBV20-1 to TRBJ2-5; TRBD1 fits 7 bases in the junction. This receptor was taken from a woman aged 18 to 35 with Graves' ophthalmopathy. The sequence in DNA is TGCAGTGCTACCATGATCGGGGTTCTACAGGGGAGCCAAGAGACCCAGTACTTC. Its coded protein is CSATMIGVLQGSQETQYF.